One sample yielded the 11 T cell receptor beta chains listed below, sequenced in a study of blood T cell repertoires in COVID-19. Clones were read by immunoSEQ multiplex PCR, and TCRdb kept only the in-frame ones, dropping some. This sample has a few hundred thousand clones; roughly 82% occur once, and the top ten carry 1.4%. The sequencing sample was made of peripheral blood. The source is a woman aged 40 to 50 who had recovered from COVID-19.

The J gene is TRBJ1-2, the V gene TRBV2; a weak D match, TRBD1 (5 bases). Germline CDR1 reads SNHLY; CDR2 reads FYNNEI. The V and J ends lost 2 bases and 5 bases respectively, with 18 bases between them. The CDR3 is 16 residues long. CDR3 DNA: TGTGCCAGCAGTGAAAGAGCTGACACGGCAGGGTATGGCTACACCTTC. It specifies CASSERADTAGYGYTF.

V gene TRBV6-5 combines with J gene TRBJ1-1, with D unclear. Germline V lookup: CDR1 MNHEY, CDR2 SVGAGI. This CDR3 contains 14 residues. V was pared by 6 bases and J by 0 bases, with 11 bases between. The CDR3: CASRSVSMNTEAFF. Here the CDR3 DNA reads TGTGCCAGCAGGTCAGTTAGCATGAACACTGAAGCTTTCTTT.

The chain couples TRBV9 to TRBJ2-3; the D gene is possibly TRBD2 (6 bases). Deletions cut 0 bases from V and 4 bases from J, with 15 bases between. CDR3 length: 16 amino acids. The germline CDR1 and CDR2 sequences are SGDLS and YYNGEE. Here the CDR3 reads CASSVVVWGEADTQYF. DNA for the CDR3: TGTGCCAGCAGCGTAGTGGTGTGGGGGGAGGCAGATACGCAGTATTTT.

This rearrangement joins TRBV11-3 to TRBJ2-7; 7 nucleotides line up with TRBD1. With V trimmed by 5 bases and J by 2 bases, 3 bases remained unmatched. The germline V gene encodes CDR1 SGHNT and CDR2 YENEEA. This CDR3 has 13 residues. In nucleotides, the CDR3 is TGTGCCAGCAGCCCGGGACAGCCCTACGAGCAGTACTTC. It translates to CASSPGQPYEQYF.

The chain employs TRBV9 and TRBJ2-7; D is perhaps TRBD1 (6 bases). The CDR3 covers 16 residues. From germline, CDR1 is SGDLS and CDR2 YYNGEE. Deletions cut 0 bases from V and 4 bases from J, with 17 bases between. Here the CDR3 reads CASSVAANTGQYEQYF. CDR3 nucleotide sequence: TGTGCCAGCAGCGTAGCTGCAAATACAGGGCAGTACGAGCAGTACTTC.

The chain carries TRBV3-1 (or the pseudogene TRBV3-2) and TRBJ1-4; D is undetermined. Looked up from germline, CDR1 is LGHDT and CDR2 is YNNKEL (reference sequence). Trimming pared 4 bases from V and 5 bases from J, leaving 11 bases between. The CDR3 totals 14 residues. The chain's CDR3 is CASSRGLPNEKLFF. For the CDR3, the DNA is TGTGCCAGCAGCCGCGGACTGCCGAATGAAAAACTGTTTTTT.

Comments on this clone: Other DNA sequences within the sample encode an identical CDR3. The chain couples TRBV5-1 to TRBJ2-5, with 8 bases that match TRBD2. V was clipped by 0 bases and J by 2 bases; unmatched bases: 3. The CDR3 has 15 residues. Germline CDR1 and CDR2: SGHRS and YFSETQ. This CDR3 reads CASSLGAGEQETQYF. CDR3 nucleotide sequence: TGCGCCAGCAGCTTGGGAGCGGGGGAACAAGAGACCCAGTACTTC.

J is TRBJ2-2 and V is TRBV6-2 or TRBV6-3, with D possibly being TRBD2 (6 bases). This CDR3 has 17 residues. Germline values: CDR1 MNHEY, CDR2 SVGEGT. Deletions cut 0 bases from V and 3 bases from J, with 14 bases between. The CDR3 DNA reads TGTGCCAGCAGTTACTCGAATGCTCGGAGGGACACCGGGGAGCTGTTTTTT. Its protein is CASSYSNARRDTGELFF.

The chain uses TRBV11-2 and TRBJ2-2; the D is unclear. With 5 bases removed from V and 4 bases from J, the gap between germline ends came to 11 bases. The CDR3 spans 14 residues. Looked up from germline, CDR1 is SGHAT and CDR2 is FQNNGV. The CDR3 is CASSPLVSTGELFF. The DNA of the CDR3 is TGTGCCAGCAGCCCACTTGTGAGCACCGGGGAGCTGTTTTTT.

This rearrangement joins TRBV19 to TRBJ2-4; D might be TRBD1 (6 bases). V shed 5 bases and J shed 11 bases, with 19 bases lying between them. There are 14 residues in the CDR3. CDR1 is LNHDA, CDR2 SQIVND, per germline (reference sequence). The CDR3 protein is CASSVTGFQLFQYF. In DNA form, the CDR3 reads TGTGCCAGTAGTGTAACAGGGTTTCAACTTTTTCAGTACTTC. Together with reference TRBV19 and TRBJ2-4, the CDR3 gives the full variable domain: DGGITQSPKYLFRKEGQNVTLSCEQNLNHDAMYWYRQDPGQGLRLIYYSQIVNDFQKGDIAEGYSVSREKKESFPLTVTSAQKNPTAFYLCASSVTGFQLFQYFGAGTRLSVL.

V usage is TRBV2 and J usage is TRBJ2-7; the D gene is possibly TRBD2 (6 bases). CDR1 and CDR2 (germline): SNHLY, FYNNEI. Trimming pared 7 bases from V and 6 bases from J, leaving 16 bases between. This CDR3 spans 13 amino acids. This CDR3 is CASTAAVGGEQYF. The CDR3 DNA reads TGTGCCAGCACCGCGGCCGTGGGGGGCGAGCAGTACTTC.